The 22 T cell receptor beta chains reported below all come from one sample, sequenced in a study of CD8 T cells in Susac syndrome. The RNA input was roughly 0.45 to 1 ug, and it was reverse transcribed with random hexamers. Using its own MiXCR run on the immunoSEQ multiplex PCR reads, TCRdb lists one record per CDR3 protein. The data show about 150,000 distinct CDR3 sequences, with about 91% seen just once and roughly 0.08% held by the top ten. The sample was CD4+ T cells from PBMCs. The receptor set was obtained from a human donor in good health.

This rearrangement joins TRBV20-1 to TRBJ2-1; 12 nucleotides align to TRBD2. CDR3 length equals 15 residues. CDR1 is DFQATT and CDR2 is SNEGSKA in the germline V gene (reference sequence). The V gene end was trimmed by 7 bases and the J gene end by 6 bases; junction bases not matched to a gene: 10. The CDR3 nucleotides read TGCAGTGTTCGGCCTAGCGGGAGGGGGGGCAATGAGCAGTTCTTC. Translated, it gives CSVRPSGRGGNEQFF.

J is TRBJ1-5 and V is TRBV6-2 or TRBV6-3; no firm D call. The CDR3 runs to 14 residues. V lost 2 bases, J lost 5 bases, and 10 bases lay in between. Germline assignment: CDR1 MNHEY and CDR2 SVGEGT. CDR3 protein: CASSYRGEDQPQHF. Written as DNA, the CDR3 is TGTGCCAGCAGTTACCGGGGAGAGGATCAGCCCCAGCATTTT.

The chain recombines TRBV27 with TRBJ2-4; 7 positions agree with TRBD1. Looked up from germline, CDR1 is MNHEY and CDR2 is SMNVEV (reference sequence). V shed 2 bases and J 6 bases; nucleotides not matched to a gene: 4. There are 14 residues in the CDR3. The CDR3 coding sequence is TGTGCCAGCAGTTTAAGACAGGGCGTAAACATTCAGTACTTC. Its protein product is CASSLRQGVNIQYF.

The chain has TRBV2 and TRBJ1-2, with 9 bases aligning to TRBD1. CDR1 and CDR2 (germline): SNHLY, FYNNEI. The ends lost 7 bases at V and 7 bases at J; junction bases unmatched: 10. The CDR3 sequence is 14 residues long. In nucleotides, the CDR3 is TGTGCCAGCACAGCGAGGACAGGGGCAGGTGGCTACACCTTC. It translates to CASTARTGAGGYTF.

The J gene is TRBJ2-5, the V gene TRBV18; D call uncertain. Germline CDR1 KGHSH, CDR2 LQKENI. The CDR3 runs to 14 residues. Trimming left V 0 bases short and J 1 base short, with 6 bases between. CDR3 sequence reads: CASSPPYPQETQYF. CDR3 nucleotide sequence: TGTGCCAGCTCACCACCTTACCCCCAAGAGACCCAGTACTTC.

The chain joins TRBV28 to TRBJ2-7; 9 bases are shared with TRBD2. Germline values: CDR1 MDHEN, CDR2 SYDVKM. The CDR3 runs 14 residues. V lost 4 bases to trimming and J lost 3 bases; unmatched junction nucleotides: 4. The CDR3 loop reads CASSWVAGDYEQYF. CDR3 DNA sequence: TGTGCCAGCAGTTGGGTAGCGGGAGACTACGAGCAGTACTTC.

The chain joins TRBV7-8 to TRBJ1-1; TRBD1 aligns across 7 bases. The V segment lost 0 bases and the J segment 1 base; nucleotides outside the gene matches: 8. Germline lookup yields CDR1 SGHVS and CDR2 FQNEAQ. The length of the CDR3 is 17 residues. The DNA of the CDR3 is TGTGCCAGCAGCTTAGCCCCGACAGGGCGCCGGAACACTGAAGCTTTCTTT. Its translation: CASSLAPTGRRNTEAFF. Variable domain in full (rest from reference TRBV7-8 and TRBJ1-1): GAGVSQSPRYKVAKRGQDVALRCDPISGHVSLFWYQQALGQGPEFLTYFQNEAQLDKSGLPSDRFFAERPEGSVSTLKIQRTQQEDSAVYLCASSLAPTGRRNTEAFFGQGTRLTVV.

V usage is TRBV20-1 and J usage is TRBJ2-3, with TRBD1 matching 7 bases. CDR1 DFQATT and CDR2 SNEGSKA come from the germline V gene (reference sequence). The CDR3 contains 14 residues. Losses at the gene ends were 3 bases for V and 2 bases for J; bases not matched to a gene: 5. CDR3: CSASRDSATDTQYF. CDR3 DNA sequence: TGCAGTGCTAGTCGGGACAGCGCCACAGATACGCAGTATTTT.

There are a few counts of this clonotype. This chain links TRBV2 with TRBJ2-7, with 10 bases lining up with TRBD1. V dropped 7 bases and J dropped 6; count of bases not matched to a gene: 3. In germline, CDR1 is SNHLY, CDR2 FYNNEI. The CDR3 contains 12 residues. This CDR3 is CASKRQGAEQYF. CDR3 nucleotides: TGTGCCAGCAAAAGACAGGGGGCCGAGCAGTACTTC.

The J gene is TRBJ2-2, the V gene TRBV20-1; perhaps TRBD2 as D (5 bases). Trimming left V 5 bases short and J 1 base short, with 11 bases between. This CDR3 spans 14 amino acids. Germline V CDR1 and CDR2: DFQATT, SNEGSKA (reference sequence). CDR3 sequence: CSAAPSGNTGELFF. CDR3 in DNA: TGCAGTGCTGCCCCGAGCGGGAACACCGGGGAGCTGTTTTTT.

The chain is built from TRBV5-1 and TRBJ2-6; D is ambiguous. Germline CDR1 SGHRS, CDR2 YFSETQ. The CDR3 extends over 14 amino acids. Trimming removed 0 bases from V and 2 bases from J, with 3 bases in between. The CDR3 here is CASSLDPGANVLTF. The CDR3 DNA reads as TGCGCCAGCAGCTTGGACCCTGGGGCCAACGTCCTGACTTTC.

The chain recombines TRBV28 with TRBJ2-2; 9 nucleotides match TRBD1. CDR3 length: 13 amino acids. V gave up 10 bases and J gave up 5 bases; unmatched junction bases: 5. CDR1 and CDR2 (germline): MDHEN, SYDVKM. The CDR3 spells CAIRTGVTGELFF. The DNA of the CDR3 is TGTGCCATCAGGACAGGGGTGACCGGGGAGCTGTTTTTT. Complete variable domain (other parts from reference TRBV28 and TRBJ2-2): DVKVTQSSRYLVKRTGEKVFLECVQDMDHENMFWYRQDPGLGLRLIYFSYDVKMKEKGDIPEGYSVSREKKERFSLILESASTNQTSMYLCAIRTGVTGELFFGEGSRLTVL.

This sequence joins TRBV7-8 and TRBJ2-1; 7 bases are shared with TRBD2. Germline V gene data show CDR1 as SGHVS and CDR2 as FQNEAQ. After removal of 0 bases from V and 5 bases from J, the junction contained 4 bases not matched to a gene. The CDR3 sequence is 15 residues long. CDR3 sequence (DNA): TGTGCCAGCAGCTTAGCTAGCGGGCCCCACAATGAGCAGTTCTTC. Translating gives CASSLASGPHNEQFF.

The chain has TRBV9 and TRBJ2-3; D gene uncertain. In germline, CDR1 is SGDLS, CDR2 YYNGEE. V lost 1 base and J lost 3, with 3 bases in between. The CDR3 is 12 residues long. The CDR3 reads CASSVTTDTQYF. CDR3 bases: TGTGCCAGCAGCGTAACTACAGATACGCAGTATTTT. Complete variable domain (other parts from reference TRBV9 and TRBJ2-3): DSGVTQTPKHLITATGQRVTLRCSPRSGDLSVYWYQQSLDQGLQFLIQYYNGEERAKGNILERFSAQQFPDLHSELNLSSLELGDSALYFCASSVTTDTQYFGPGTRLTVL.

This clonotype appeared a few times. The chain uses TRBV28 and TRBJ2-7; the D gene could be TRBD1 or TRBD2 (5 bases each). V lost 6 bases, J lost 0 bases, and 9 bases lay in between. Germline lookup yields CDR1 MDHEN and CDR2 SYDVKM. The CDR3 is made up of 13 amino acids. The CDR3 DNA follows: TGTGCCAGCAGGGACGGGACCTCCTACGAGCAGTACTTC. This gives the protein CASRDGTSYEQYF.

This chain uses TRBV20-1 with TRBJ2-5; TRBD1 matches 7 bases. The germline CDR1 and CDR2 sequences are DFQATT and SNEGSKA (reference sequence). This CDR3 comprises 13 residues. V shed 5 bases, J shed 4 bases, and the junction held 7 bases outside the gene matches. Here the CDR3 reads CSAGSGTVETQYF. DNA for the CDR3: TGCAGTGCTGGATCCGGGACAGTAGAGACCCAGTACTTC.

The rearrangement joins TRBV5-1 to TRBJ2-1, with 10 bases matching TRBD1. Trimming at V came to 0 bases and at J to 2 bases, leaving 5 bases not matched to a gene. This CDR3 is built from 17 residues. From germline, CDR1 is SGHRS and CDR2 YFSETQ. Here the CDR3 DNA reads TGCGCCAGCAGCTTGGAAGGGACAGGGGTTGCCTACAATGAGCAGTTCTTC. Translating gives CASSLEGTGVAYNEQFF.

This clonotype was counted once. The chain uses TRBV18 and TRBJ1-3; D is uncertain. The CDR3 is 13 residues long. The V gene lost 3 bases and the J gene lost 3 bases, with 6 bases spanning the gap. The germline gives CDR1 KGHSH, CDR2 LQKENI. For the CDR3, the DNA is TGTGCCAGCTCACCCCCGCATGGAAACACCATATATTTT. Translating it yields CASSPPHGNTIYF.

The chain carries TRBV7-8 and TRBJ1-3; D is unresolved. The V end lost 5 bases, the J end lost 4 bases, and 15 bases lay between the germline ends. This CDR3 spans 15 amino acids. Germline lookup yields CDR1 SGHVS and CDR2 FQNEAQ. The CDR3 nucleotides are TGTGCCAGCAGCCCACATTTGATATCGGGAAACACCATATATTTT. This sequence encodes CASSPHLISGNTIYF.

The V call is TRBV19, the J call TRBJ1-2; possibly TRBD1 for D (6 bases). Germline CDR1 LNHDA, CDR2 SQIVND (reference sequence). This CDR3 comprises 15 residues. Trimming removed 3 bases from V and 3 bases from J, with 14 bases in between. The CDR3 here is CASSIWAGEDYGYTF. CDR3 nucleotide sequence: TGTGCCAGTAGTATCTGGGCAGGGGAGGACTATGGCTACACCTTC.

This chain links TRBV12-3 or TRBV12-4 with TRBJ2-7; D may be TRBD2 (6 bases). The V and J ends lost 6 bases and 5 bases respectively, with 14 bases between them. The CDR3 extends over 13 amino acids. The CDR3 nucleotides read TGTGCCAGCAGCCGCAGACTAGGGAACGAGCAGTACTTC. Translating it yields CASSRRLGNEQYF.

The chain couples TRBV19 to TRBJ2-7; no clear D gene. The CDR3 runs to 15 residues. Trimming left V 2 bases short and J 3 bases short, with 14 bases between. Germline V gene data show CDR1 as LNHDA and CDR2 as SQIVND (reference sequence). CDR3 nucleotide sequence: TGTGCCAGTAGTATAAGACCGACGGTTCTCTACGAGCAGTACTTC. Its translation is CASSIRPTVLYEQYF. The variable domain in full, with the rest retrieved from reference TRBV19 and TRBJ2-7, is DGGITQSPKYLFRKEGQNVTLSCEQNLNHDAMYWYRQDPGQGLRLIYYSQIVNDFQKGDIAEGYSVSREKKESFPLTVTSAQKNPTAFYLCASSIRPTVLYEQYFGPGTRLTVT.